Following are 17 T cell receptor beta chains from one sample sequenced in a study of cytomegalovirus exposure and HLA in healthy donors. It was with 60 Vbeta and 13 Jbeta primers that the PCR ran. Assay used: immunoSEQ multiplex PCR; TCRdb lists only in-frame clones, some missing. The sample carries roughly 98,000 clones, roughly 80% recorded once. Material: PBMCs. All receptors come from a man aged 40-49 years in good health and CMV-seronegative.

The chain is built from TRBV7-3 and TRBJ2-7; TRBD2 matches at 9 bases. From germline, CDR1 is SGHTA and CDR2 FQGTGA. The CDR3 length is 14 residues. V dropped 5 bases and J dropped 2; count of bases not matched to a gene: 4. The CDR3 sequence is CASSLSGGTYEQYF. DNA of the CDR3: TGTGCCAGCAGCCTCAGCGGGGGGACCTACGAGCAGTACTTC.

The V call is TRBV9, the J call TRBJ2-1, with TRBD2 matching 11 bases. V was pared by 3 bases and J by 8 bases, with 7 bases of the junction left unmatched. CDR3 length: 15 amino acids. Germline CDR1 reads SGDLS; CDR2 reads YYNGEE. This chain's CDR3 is CASSGGLAGGYEQFF. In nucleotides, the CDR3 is TGTGCCAGCAGCGGGGGGCTAGCGGGAGGATATGAGCAGTTCTTC. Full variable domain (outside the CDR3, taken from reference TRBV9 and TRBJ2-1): DSGVTQTPKHLITATGQRVTLRCSPRSGDLSVYWYQQSLDQGLQFLIQYYNGEERAKGNILERFSAQQFPDLHSELNLSSLELGDSALYFCASSGGLAGGYEQFFGPGTRLTVL.

The CDR3 reads CAWSVGQQGYTF. CDR3 nucleotides: TGTGCCTGGAGTGTGGGACAACAGGGCTACACCTTC. The V gene is TRBV30, the J gene TRBJ1-2, with D possibly being TRBD1 (6 bases). Looked up from germline, CDR1 is GTSNPN and CDR2 is SVGIG (reference sequence). With 0 bases removed from V and 8 bases from J, the gap between germline ends came to 10 bases. This CDR3 has 12 amino acids. Complete variable domain (other parts from reference TRBV30 and TRBJ1-2): SQTIHQWPATLVQPVGSPLSLECTVEGTSNPNLYWYRQAAGRGLQLLFYSVGIGQISSEVPQNLSASRPQDRQFILSSKKLLLSDSGFYLCAWSVGQQGYTFGSGTRLTVV.

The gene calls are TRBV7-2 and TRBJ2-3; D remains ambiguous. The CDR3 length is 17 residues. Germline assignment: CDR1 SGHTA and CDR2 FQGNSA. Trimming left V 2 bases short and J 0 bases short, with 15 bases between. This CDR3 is CASSLSARYPSTDTQYF. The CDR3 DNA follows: TGTGCCAGCAGCTTAAGCGCCCGTTACCCTAGCACAGATACGCAGTATTTT.

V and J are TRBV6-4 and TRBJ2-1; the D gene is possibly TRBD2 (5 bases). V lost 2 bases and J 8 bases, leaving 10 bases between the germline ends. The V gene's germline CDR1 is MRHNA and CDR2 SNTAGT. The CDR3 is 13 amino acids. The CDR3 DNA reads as TGTGCCAGCAGTGACGGAGGTGTGGATGAGCAGTTCTTC. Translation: CASSDGGVDEQFF.

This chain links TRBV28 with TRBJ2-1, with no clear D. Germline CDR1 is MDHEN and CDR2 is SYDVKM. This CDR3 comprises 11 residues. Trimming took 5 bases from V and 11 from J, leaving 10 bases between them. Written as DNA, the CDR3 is TGTGCCAGCAGTCGCGGCCGTCAGCAGTTCTTC. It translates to CASSRGRQQFF.

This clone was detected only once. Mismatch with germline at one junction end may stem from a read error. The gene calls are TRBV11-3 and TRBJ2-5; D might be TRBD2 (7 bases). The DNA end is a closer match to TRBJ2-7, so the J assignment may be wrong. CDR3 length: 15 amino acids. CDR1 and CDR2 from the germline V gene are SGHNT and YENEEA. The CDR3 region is CASSLGGGALYEQYF. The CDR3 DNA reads TGTGCCAGCAGTTTAGGAGGGGGGGCTCTATACGAGCAGTACTTC.

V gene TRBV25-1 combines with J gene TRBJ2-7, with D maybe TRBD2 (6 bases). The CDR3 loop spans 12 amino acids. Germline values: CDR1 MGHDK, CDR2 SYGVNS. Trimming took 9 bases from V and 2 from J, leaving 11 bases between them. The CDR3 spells CASSIAAYEQYF. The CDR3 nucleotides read TGTGCCAGTAGTATAGCGGCCTACGAGCAGTACTTC.

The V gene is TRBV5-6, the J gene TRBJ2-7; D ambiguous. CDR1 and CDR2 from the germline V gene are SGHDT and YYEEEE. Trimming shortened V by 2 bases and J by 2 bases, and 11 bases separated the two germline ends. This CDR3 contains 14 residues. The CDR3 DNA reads TGTGCCAGCAGCTTCGGTGACACCCCCTACGAGCAGTACTTC. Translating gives CASSFGDTPYEQYF.

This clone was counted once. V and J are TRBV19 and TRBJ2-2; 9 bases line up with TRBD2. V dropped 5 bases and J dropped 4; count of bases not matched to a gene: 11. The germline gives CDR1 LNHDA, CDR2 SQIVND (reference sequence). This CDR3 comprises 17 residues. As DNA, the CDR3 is TGTGCCAGTAGTGTGACCTTGCGGGGGGGCACCACCGGGGAGCTGTTTTTT. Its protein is CASSVTLRGGTTGELFF.

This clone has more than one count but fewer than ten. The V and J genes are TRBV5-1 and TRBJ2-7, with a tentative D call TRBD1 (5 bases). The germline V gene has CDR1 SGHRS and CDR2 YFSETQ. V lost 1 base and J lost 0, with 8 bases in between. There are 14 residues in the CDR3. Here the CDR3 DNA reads TGCGCCAGCAGCTTGCCGGACAACTCCTACGAGCAGTACTTC. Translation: CASSLPDNSYEQYF.

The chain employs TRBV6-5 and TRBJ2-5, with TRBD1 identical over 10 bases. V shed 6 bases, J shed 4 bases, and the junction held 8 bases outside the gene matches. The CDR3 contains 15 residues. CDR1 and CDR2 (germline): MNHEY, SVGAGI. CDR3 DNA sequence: TGTGCCAGCAGCCGACAGGGGGCGAGGCTAGAGACCCAGTACTTC. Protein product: CASSRQGARLETQYF.

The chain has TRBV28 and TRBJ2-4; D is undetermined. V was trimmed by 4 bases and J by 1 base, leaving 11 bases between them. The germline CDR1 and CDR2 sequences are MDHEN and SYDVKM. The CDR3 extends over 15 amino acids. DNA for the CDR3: TGTGCCAGCAGTTCTCTAACTTGGGCCAAAAACATTCAGTACTTC. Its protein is CASSSLTWAKNIQYF.

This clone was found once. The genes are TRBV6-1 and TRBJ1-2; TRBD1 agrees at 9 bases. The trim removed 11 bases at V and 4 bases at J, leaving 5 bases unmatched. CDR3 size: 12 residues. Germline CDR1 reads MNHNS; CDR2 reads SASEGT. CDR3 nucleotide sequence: TGTGCCGCACAGGGGGCCGGCTATGGCTACACCTTC. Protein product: CAAQGAGYGYTF.

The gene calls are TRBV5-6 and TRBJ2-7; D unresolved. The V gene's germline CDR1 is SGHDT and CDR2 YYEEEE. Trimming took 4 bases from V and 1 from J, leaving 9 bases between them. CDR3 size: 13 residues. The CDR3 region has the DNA TGTGCCAGCAGCGGCAACCCGTCCTACGAGCAGTACTTC. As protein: CASSGNPSYEQYF.

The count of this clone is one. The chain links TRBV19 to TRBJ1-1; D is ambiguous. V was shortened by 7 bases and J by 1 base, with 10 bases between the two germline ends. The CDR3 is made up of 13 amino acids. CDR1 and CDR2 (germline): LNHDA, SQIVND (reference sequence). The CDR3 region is CASTLSGNTEAFF. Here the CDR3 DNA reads TGTGCCAGTACCCTCTCAGGGAACACTGAAGCTTTCTTT.

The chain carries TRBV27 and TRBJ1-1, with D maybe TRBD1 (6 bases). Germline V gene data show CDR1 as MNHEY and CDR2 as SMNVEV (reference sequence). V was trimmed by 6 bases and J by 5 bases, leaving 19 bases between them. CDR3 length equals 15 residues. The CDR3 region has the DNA TGTGCCAGCAGCCCATACTTACAGGGAAGGACTGAAGCTTTCTTT. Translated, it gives CASSPYLQGRTEAFF.